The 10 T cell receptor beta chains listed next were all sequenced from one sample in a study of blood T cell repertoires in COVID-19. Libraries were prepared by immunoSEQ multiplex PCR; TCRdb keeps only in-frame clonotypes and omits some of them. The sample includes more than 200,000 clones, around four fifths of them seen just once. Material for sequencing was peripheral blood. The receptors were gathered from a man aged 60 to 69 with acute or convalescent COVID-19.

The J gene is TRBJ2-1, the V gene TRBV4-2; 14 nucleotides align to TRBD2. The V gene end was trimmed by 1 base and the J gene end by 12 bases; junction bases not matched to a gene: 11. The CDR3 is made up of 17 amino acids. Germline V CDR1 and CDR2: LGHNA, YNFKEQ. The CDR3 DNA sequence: TGTGCCAGCAGCCAAGCGGACCCGGGACTAGCGGGAGCATCGCAGTTCTTC. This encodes CASSQADPGLAGASQFF.

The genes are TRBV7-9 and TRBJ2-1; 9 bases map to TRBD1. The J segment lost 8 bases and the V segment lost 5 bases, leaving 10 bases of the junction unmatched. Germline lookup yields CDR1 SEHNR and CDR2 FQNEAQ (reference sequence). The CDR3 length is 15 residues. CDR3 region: CASSPRDREVDEQFF. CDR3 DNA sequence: TGTGCCAGCAGCCCCCGGGACAGGGAAGTCGATGAGCAGTTCTTC.

The CDR3 loop is CASSLVADYGYTF. In DNA, the CDR3 is TGTGCCAGCAGCTTGGTGGCAGACTATGGCTACACCTTC. The gene calls are TRBV5-5 and TRBJ1-2; D remains unclear. Deletions cut 0 bases from V and 3 bases from J, with 6 bases between. The germline V gene encodes CDR1 SGHKS and CDR2 YYEKEE (reference sequence). CDR3 length: 13 amino acids.

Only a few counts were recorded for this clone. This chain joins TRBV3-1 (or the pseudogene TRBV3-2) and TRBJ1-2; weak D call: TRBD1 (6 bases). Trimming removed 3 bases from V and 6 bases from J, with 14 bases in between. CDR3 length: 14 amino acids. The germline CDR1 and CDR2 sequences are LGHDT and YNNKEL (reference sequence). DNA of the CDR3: TGTGCCAGCAGCCATCTGGACAGCTTCGATGGCTACACCTTC. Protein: CASSHLDSFDGYTF.

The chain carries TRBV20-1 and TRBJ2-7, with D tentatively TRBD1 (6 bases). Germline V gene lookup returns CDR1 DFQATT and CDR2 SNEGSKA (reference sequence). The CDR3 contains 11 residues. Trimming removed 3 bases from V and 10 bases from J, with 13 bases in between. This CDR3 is CSASIQGGQYF. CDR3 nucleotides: TGCAGTGCTAGCATACAGGGTGGTCAGTACTTC.

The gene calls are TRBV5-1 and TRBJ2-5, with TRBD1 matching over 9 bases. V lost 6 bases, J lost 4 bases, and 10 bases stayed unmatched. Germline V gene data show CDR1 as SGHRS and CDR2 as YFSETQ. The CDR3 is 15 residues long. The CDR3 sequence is CASNTPGQGVETQYF. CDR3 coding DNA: TGCGCCAGCAATACACCGGGACAGGGCGTAGAGACCCAGTACTTC. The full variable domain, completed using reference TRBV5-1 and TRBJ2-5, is KAGVTQTPRYLIKTRGQQVTLSCSPISGHRSVSWYQQTPGQGLQFLFEYFSETQRNKGNFPGRFSGRQFSNSRSEMNVSTLELGDSALYLCASNTPGQGVETQYFGPGTRLLVL.

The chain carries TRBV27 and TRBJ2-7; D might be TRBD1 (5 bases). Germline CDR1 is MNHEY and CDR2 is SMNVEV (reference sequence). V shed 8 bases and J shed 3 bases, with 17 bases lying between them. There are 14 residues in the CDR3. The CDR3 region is CASWPTEAYYEQYF. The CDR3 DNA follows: TGTGCCAGCTGGCCGACAGAGGCATACTACGAGCAGTACTTC.

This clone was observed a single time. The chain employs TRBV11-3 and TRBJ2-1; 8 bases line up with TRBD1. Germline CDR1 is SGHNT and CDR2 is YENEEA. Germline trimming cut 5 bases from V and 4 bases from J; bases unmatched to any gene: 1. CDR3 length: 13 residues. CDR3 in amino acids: CASSRTGYNEQFF. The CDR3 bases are TGTGCCAGCAGCCGGACAGGGTACAATGAGCAGTTCTTC.

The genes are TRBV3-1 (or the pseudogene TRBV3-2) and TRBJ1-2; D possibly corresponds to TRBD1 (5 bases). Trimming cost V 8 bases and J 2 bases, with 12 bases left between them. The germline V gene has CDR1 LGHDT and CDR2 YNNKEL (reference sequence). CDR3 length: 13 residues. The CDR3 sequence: CASQGSSNYGYTF. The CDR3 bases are TGTGCCAGCCAGGGTAGTTCGAACTATGGCTACACCTTC.

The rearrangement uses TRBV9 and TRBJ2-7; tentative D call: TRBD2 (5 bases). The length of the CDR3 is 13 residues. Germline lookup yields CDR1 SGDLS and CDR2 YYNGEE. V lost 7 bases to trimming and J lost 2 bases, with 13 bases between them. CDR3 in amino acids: CASGNPGTYEQYF. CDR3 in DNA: TGTGCCAGCGGGAACCCGGGGACCTACGAGCAGTACTTC.